The next 14 T cell receptor beta chains were all read from a single sample in a study of Graves' ophthalmopathy and Graves' hyperthyroidism. RNA transcripts yielded amplified TCR beta CDR3 regions. RT-PCR in the first round used HTBI primers; a second-round multiplex PCR followed. TCRdb re-derived calls from the multiplex PCR reads in MiXCR, one entry per CDR3 protein. The sample carries 600,000 to 650,000 distinct CDR3 sequences, about 20% recorded once. The sample comprised peripheral blood. The source of these receptors is a young woman with stable Graves' hyperthyroidism. Some clones in this sample may be carry-over from other donors' samples.

This clonotype was seen at least ten times. This chain links TRBV5-1 with TRBJ2-2; D possibly corresponds to TRBD1 (6 bases). The V end was cut by 1 base, the J end by 5 bases, with 9 bases between. The germline V gene encodes CDR1 SGHRS and CDR2 YFSETQ. The CDR3 is made up of 14 amino acids. The CDR3 region is CASSLTGTTGELFF. The CDR3 bases are TGCGCCAGCAGCTTGACAGGGACGACCGGGGAGCTGTTTTTT.

The chain carries TRBV29-1 and TRBJ2-7; 9 bases are a match to TRBD1. The CDR3 is 11 residues long. Losses at the gene ends were 7 bases for V and 9 bases for J; bases not matched to a gene: 7. The germline gives CDR1 SQVTM, CDR2 ANQGSEA. The CDR3 coding sequence is TGCAGCGCACGGACAGGGGAAGGGCAGTACTTC. Encoded protein: CSARTGEGQYF.

A word on this clonotype: One end of the junction fails to match germline, which may point to a read error. The chain joins TRBV28 to TRBJ2-4; TRBD2 might be the D (5 bases). CDR1 MDHEN and CDR2 SYDVKM come from the germline V gene. The CDR3 extends over 12 amino acids. CDR3 nucleotides: TGTGCCAGCAGGGACTCGGGGTTCATTAAGTACTTC. Encoded protein: CASRDSGFIKYF.

This clonotype occurred many times. The chain joins TRBV7-2 to TRBJ1-5; D possibly corresponds to TRBD1 (5 bases). CDR1 and CDR2 (germline): SGHTA, FQGNSA. V lost 5 bases and J lost 3, with 14 bases in between. CDR3 length: 15 residues. In DNA form, the CDR3 reads TGTGCCAGCAGCCCTGGGGGGGGAGTCAATCAGCCCCAGCATTTT. This translates into CASSPGGGVNQPQHF.

This clonotype was picked up many times. The rearrangement links TRBV5-1 to TRBJ1-1, with D possibly TRBD1 on 5 matching bases. V gave up 1 base and J gave up 6 bases, with 13 bases separating them. The CDR3 consists of 14 residues. Germline values: CDR1 SGHRS, CDR2 YFSETQ. The chain's CDR3 is CASSLRAGLSEAFF. CDR3 in DNA: TGCGCCAGCAGCTTGCGGGCAGGGCTCTCTGAAGCTTTCTTT.

As regards this clonotype: The CDR3 ends on some other residue instead of the conserved phenylalanine or tryptophan, so this is likely a read error. The chain employs TRBV15 and TRBJ1-2, with D uncertain. Germline V gene data show CDR1 as LNHNV and CDR2 as YYDKDF (reference sequence). CDR3 size: 13 residues. CDR3 DNA sequence: TGTTCCACCTTCAGCTCTGCTAACTATGGCTACACCCTC. Protein sequence: CSTFSSANYGYTL.

This rearrangement joins TRBV27 to TRBJ2-7; D could derive from TRBD1 or TRBD2 (6 bases each). This CDR3 contains 17 residues. Between the trimmed V and J ends, which lost 3 bases and 5 bases, there was a span of 23 bases. Germline CDR1 reads MNHEY; CDR2 reads SMNVEV (reference sequence). CDR3 sequence: CASSLGFPPGGANEQYF. Written as DNA, the CDR3 is TGTGCCAGCAGTTTGGGCTTTCCCCCCGGGGGCGCCAACGAGCAGTACTTC.

This clonotype was observed at least ten times. The chain uses TRBV12-3 or TRBV12-4 and TRBJ1-1; 8 nucleotides line up with TRBD1. This CDR3 region has 17 residues. Trimming took 4 bases from V and 4 from J; bases not matched to a gene: 14. The CDR3 DNA sequence: TGTGCCAGCAGTTCCCACATATGGGACAGGCGGGCCACTGAAGCTTTCTTT. Protein: CASSSHIWDRRATEAFF.

The rearrangement uses TRBV6-5 and TRBJ2-5; D possibly uses TRBD1 or TRBD2 (7 bases each). This CDR3 contains 15 residues. V lost 0 bases to trimming and J lost 5 bases, with 13 bases between them. Germline CDR1 and CDR2: MNHEY and SVGAGI. CDR3 sequence reads: CASSYSQGGLETQYF. DNA for the CDR3: TGTGCCAGCAGTTACTCGCAGGGGGGGTTGGAGACCCAGTACTTC.

The genes are TRBV5-1 and TRBJ1-2; the D gene is possibly TRBD1 (6 bases). Germline lookup yields CDR1 SGHRS and CDR2 YFSETQ. This CDR3 is built from 13 residues. Trimming took off 5 bases at V and 6 bases at J, with 14 bases between the two ends. CDR3 residues: CASSQGQKNGYTF. The CDR3 DNA reads as TGCGCCAGCAGTCAAGGACAGAAGAATGGCTACACCTTC.

The chain is built from TRBV19 and TRBJ1-2, with 7 bases that match TRBD1. Germline trimming cut 3 bases from V and 4 bases from J; bases unmatched to any gene: 11. Per germline, CDR1 LNHDA and CDR2 SQIVND (reference sequence). The CDR3 is 16 amino acids. This chain's CDR3 is CASSITRDSTFYGYTF. DNA of the CDR3: TGTGCCAGTAGTATTACTCGGGACAGTACTTTCTATGGCTACACCTTC.

This clonotype was observed at least ten times. J is TRBJ1-5 and V is TRBV2; D is ambiguous. The CDR3 consists of 15 residues. The ends were cut back, 6 bases at V and 6 bases at J, with 18 bases in the middle. Germline values: CDR1 SNHLY, CDR2 FYNNEI. DNA for the CDR3: TGTGCCAGCAGACCCGACGGGCAGGCAGGTCAGCCCCAGCATTTT. This gives the protein CASRPDGQAGQPQHF.

Ten or more counts support this clonotype. V gene TRBV6-1 combines with J gene TRBJ1-2; the match to TRBD1 covers 9 bases. This CDR3 has 15 amino acids. Losses at the gene ends were 5 bases for V and 5 bases for J; bases not matched to a gene: 9. Per the germline V gene, CDR1 is MNHNS and CDR2 is SASEGT. The CDR3 here is CASSPRGQGRYGYTF. The CDR3 DNA sequence: TGTGCCAGCAGTCCAAGGGGACAGGGACGTTATGGCTACACCTTC.

V gene TRBV20-1 combines with J gene TRBJ2-7, with TRBD1 matching 9 bases. Trimming removed 6 bases from V and 3 bases from J; junction bases left unmatched: 6. CDR1 and CDR2 from the germline V gene are DFQATT and SNEGSKA (reference sequence). CDR3 length equals 13 residues. CDR3 region: CSAPPGQGYEQYF. The DNA of the CDR3 is TGCAGTGCGCCGCCGGGACAGGGCTACGAGCAGTACTTC.